This entry describes one TCR beta chain. Two negative PCRs, clearance, or symptom resolution were required of recovered Cohort 3 donors. V gave up 6 bases and J gave up 6 bases, with 8 bases separating them. CDR3 size: 11 residues. This sample was taken from a study of blood T cell repertoires in COVID-19. For the study at large: PBMCs, B-cell-depleted T cells, or T cells provided the cDNA or gDNA that made up the material.

The assay was immunoSEQ multiplex PCR, and TCRdb's table has in-frame clones only and misses some. The sample consists of roughly 360,000 clones, 83% of them appearing once. This sequence joins TRBV12-3 or TRBV12-4 and TRBJ1-1; D may be TRBD1 (6 bases). This receptor was obtained from a woman between 45 and 60 years old who had recovered from COVID-19. Sequencing used PBMCs or T cells enriched from blood (not recorded which). CDR3 in amino acids: CASSRTAEAFF. As DNA, the CDR3 is TGTGCCAGCAGCAGGACAGCTGAAGCTTTCTTT.